The 26 T cell receptor beta chains below were found in one sample sequenced in a study of spatial heterogeneity in lung cancer. Time point of the sample: sample taken at primary tumor resection. Researchers sequenced whole RNA taken from tumor, nontumor lung or frozen PBMC without sorting. TCRdb passed the 5' RACE reads through MiXCR, listing each CDR3 protein once. The repertoire holds 8,500 to 14,000 distinct CDR3 sequences, over 3% seen once, with 40% to 60% in the top ten. Source: PBMCs, taken at surgery. The receptors shown here come from a female donor with early-stage non-small cell lung cancer.

This clonotype was counted many times. This beta chain is an off-target read within a library intended for alpha chains, so its frequency means little. V gene TRBV3-1 combines with J gene TRBJ2-7, with D possibly matching TRBD1 (6 bases). V was pared by 4 bases and J by 6 bases, with 13 bases between. Germline V CDR1 and CDR2: LGHDT, YNNKEL (reference sequence). The CDR3 spans 13 residues. The CDR3 coding sequence is TGTGCCAGCAGCCTCCGGAACAGGGCCGAGCAGTACTTC. Its translation is CASSLRNRAEQYF.

Many counts were recorded for this clonotype. This beta chain was picked up by a library intended for alpha chains and is off target, so its count carries little meaning. V is TRBV7-8 and J is TRBJ2-7; D unresolved. The germline gives CDR1 SGHVS, CDR2 FQNEAQ. The CDR3 is 13 amino acids. The V end was cut by 0 bases, the J end by 3 bases, with 6 bases between. The CDR3 DNA reads TGTGCCAGCAGCTTAGCAGACGACTACGAGCAGTACTTC. This codes for CASSLADDYEQYF.

This clonotype was recorded at least ten times. Being off target in a library aimed at alpha chains, this beta chain has a size of little meaning. The chain couples TRBV29-1 to TRBJ1-1; the D is unclear. Looked up from germline, CDR1 is SQVTM and CDR2 is ANQGSEA. CDR3 length: 12 residues. V lost 2 bases and J 6 bases, leaving 10 bases between the germline ends. The CDR3 loop reads CSVEMGNPEAFF. Written as DNA, the CDR3 is TGCAGCGTTGAAATGGGGAATCCTGAAGCTTTCTTT.

This clonotype was detected ten times or more. This beta chain slipped into a library made for alpha chains as a stray read, so its size is not meaningful. The chain carries TRBV7-9 and TRBJ2-7; TRBD1 matches at 7 bases. The germline V gene encodes CDR1 SEHNR and CDR2 FQNEAQ (reference sequence). This CDR3 region has 15 residues. Unmatched junction bases numbered 4, after V lost 0 bases and J lost 2 bases. The CDR3 reads CASSLAPDRAYEQYF. The CDR3 nucleotides read TGTGCCAGCAGCTTAGCGCCCGACAGGGCCTACGAGCAGTACTTC. Full variable domain (missing parts from reference TRBV7-9 and TRBJ2-7): DTGVSQNPRHKITKRGQNVTFRCDPISEHNRLYWYRQTLGQGPEFLTYFQNEAQLEKSRLLSDRFSAERPKGSFSTLEIQRTEQGDSAMYLCASSLAPDRAYEQYFGPGTRLTVT.

There are many counts of this clonotype. Since the library was made to target alpha chains, this beta chain is a stray read and its abundance is not meaningful. CDR3 bases: TGTGCCAGCGGTTATAGGGGCTACTATGGCTACACCTTC. Its protein is CASGYRGYYGYTF. The V and J genes are TRBV7-2 and TRBJ1-2; D is perhaps TRBD1 (5 bases). With 8 bases removed from V and 3 bases from J, the gap between germline ends came to 13 bases. The CDR3 has 13 residues. Germline V gives CDR1 SGHTA, CDR2 FQGNSA.

This clonotype was detected many times. This beta chain slipped into a library made for alpha chains as a stray read, so its size is not meaningful. The V and J genes are TRBV18 and TRBJ2-3, with 9 nucleotides matching TRBD2. J gave up 2 bases and V 2 bases, and 5 bases lay outside the gene matches. CDR1 and CDR2 from the germline V gene are KGHSH and LQKENI. CDR3 length: 16 amino acids. For the CDR3, the DNA is TGTGCCAGCTCACCAGGGCTAGCGGGACACACAGATACGCAGTATTTT. It yields the protein CASSPGLAGHTDTQYF. Combining the CDR3 with reference TRBV18 and TRBJ2-3 gives the whole variable domain NAGVMQNPRHLVRRRGQEARLRCSPMKGHSHVYWYRQLPEEGLKFMVYLQKENIIDESGMPKERFSAEFPKEGPSILRIQQVVRGDSAAYFCASSPGLAGHTDTQYFGPGTRLTVL.

This clonotype was counted many times. Since it is a stray read in a library aimed at alpha chains, this beta chain has a size that is not meaningful. This sequence joins TRBV6-2 or TRBV6-3 and TRBJ2-7, with 14 bases that match TRBD2. This CDR3 region has 16 residues. Germline CDR1 MNHEY, CDR2 SVGEGT. The junction had 4 bases not matched to a gene; V was cut back by 6 bases and J by 0 bases. CDR3 loop: CASSSGLAGGSYEQYF. The CDR3 DNA is TGTGCCAGCAGCTCCGGACTAGCGGGGGGCTCCTACGAGCAGTACTTC.

In this sample, this clonotype is large. As an off-target read in a library built for alpha chains, this beta chain has a frequency of little significance. V and J are TRBV28 and TRBJ1-5, with a tentative D call TRBD1 (5 bases). Germline lookup yields CDR1 MDHEN and CDR2 SYDVKM. The V end lost 6 bases, the J end lost 3 bases, and 12 bases lay between the germline ends. CDR3 length equals 14 residues. CDR3 nucleotide sequence: TGTGCCAGCAGGGGGACGGGTTACAATCAGCCCCAGCATTTT. Translating gives CASRGTGYNQPQHF.

To note about this clonotype: Here the CDR3 omits its conserved ending phenylalanine or tryptophan, so a read error is the likely source. This beta chain is off target for a library built for alpha chains, so its abundance means little. The chain combines TRBV7-2 with TRBJ2-5; maybe TRBD2 (5 bases). Per germline, CDR1 SGHTA and CDR2 FQGNSA. This CDR3 comprises 14 residues. The V and J ends lost 1 base and 3 bases respectively, with 9 bases between them. Here the CDR3 DNA reads TGTGCCAGCAGCTTAGGTCGGGGAAAAGAGACCCAGTACTCC. It translates to CASSLGRGKETQYS.

This clonotype was observed at least ten times. The size of this beta chain means little, since it is a stray read in a library made for alpha chains. The CDR3 nucleotides read TGCAGTGCGAGACAGGGGGCCGAGAACACCATATATTTT. It is translated as CSARQGAENTIYF. The chain has TRBV20-1 and TRBJ1-3, with 10 bases identical to TRBD1. Germline trimming cut 6 bases from V and 7 bases from J; bases unmatched to any gene: 6. Germline V gene data show CDR1 as DFQATT and CDR2 as SNEGSKA (reference sequence). The CDR3 length is 13 residues.

This clonotype was counted ten times or more. Little can be read into the size of this beta chain, an off-target read in a library designed for alpha chains. This chain uses TRBV29-1 with TRBJ2-2; D is unresolved. V was shortened by 7 bases and J by 4 bases, with 13 bases between the two germline ends. In germline, CDR1 is SQVTM, CDR2 ANQGSEA. The CDR3 totals 13 residues. CDR3: CSAATAGTGELFF. DNA for the CDR3: TGCAGCGCCGCTACGGCCGGCACCGGGGAGCTGTTTTTT.

With regard to this clonotype: A much larger clonotype is one base distant, so this may be a read error. This beta chain slipped into a library made for alpha chains as a stray read, so its size is not meaningful. V usage is TRBV10-3 and J usage is TRBJ2-3, with TRBD2 as a possible D gene (6 bases). CDR1 ENHRY and CDR2 SYGVKD come from the germline V gene. The CDR3 spans 15 residues. The V end was cut by 4 bases, the J end by 4 bases, with 15 bases between. The CDR3 here is CAISVERALSDTQYF. CDR3 sequence (DNA): TGTGCCATCAGTGTCGAGCGGGCCCTTTCAGATACGCAGTATTTT.

This clonotype is deemed medium-sized. In a library made to pick up alpha chains, this beta chain is a stray read with a size that means little. V usage is TRBV20-1 and J usage is TRBJ2-4; D possibly corresponds to TRBD1 (6 bases). Germline V gives CDR1 DFQATT, CDR2 SNEGSKA (reference sequence). Trimming removed 1 base from V and 6 bases from J, with 10 bases in between. The CDR3 runs to 13 residues. The CDR3 coding sequence is TGCAGTGCTAGAGCCCAACAGGGAAACATTCAGTACTTC. Translation gives CSARAQQGNIQYF.

This clonotype was detected ten times or more. This beta chain represents an off-target read in a library built for alpha chains; its size is of limited meaning. This sequence joins TRBV12-3 or TRBV12-4 and TRBJ2-5, with D unresolved. The CDR3 consists of 13 residues. Trimming removed 2 bases at V and 3 bases at J, with 7 bases between. CDR3: CASSLWGKETQYF. CDR3 DNA sequence: TGTGCCAGCAGTTTATGGGGTAAAGAGACCCAGTACTTC.

This clonotype came up many times. This beta chain is a stray read from a library made for alpha chains; its abundance is not meaningful. This chain links TRBV6-2 or TRBV6-3 with TRBJ2-7, with 10 bases lining up with TRBD2. V was pared by 6 bases and J by 2 bases, with 4 bases of the junction left unmatched. The CDR3 is 14 amino acids. Germline loops: CDR1 MNHEY, CDR2 SVGEGT. DNA of the CDR3: TGTGCCAGCAGGATAGCGGGGGGAGCCTACGAGCAGTACTTC. This gives the protein CASRIAGGAYEQYF.

There are many counts of this clonotype. This beta chain is a stray read from a library made for alpha chains; its abundance is not meaningful. The chain is built from TRBV10-3 and TRBJ1-5; no firm D call. In germline, CDR1 is ENHRY, CDR2 SYGVKD. This CDR3 has 13 amino acids. Between the trimmed V and J ends, which lost 4 bases and 5 bases, there was a span of 9 bases. This chain's CDR3 is CAISGGWDQPQHF. CDR3 nucleotide sequence: TGTGCCATCAGTGGGGGATGGGATCAGCCCCAGCATTTT.

This clonotype is deemed medium-sized. This beta chain lies outside the target of a library built for alpha chains; its clone size means little. V gene TRBV7-3 combines with J gene TRBJ2-3; maybe TRBD2 (7 bases). Germline values: CDR1 SGHTA, CDR2 FQGTGA. This CDR3 comprises 15 residues. V was clipped by 3 bases and J by 4 bases, with 14 bases between them. The CDR3 sequence: CASSLSGGPPDTQYF. The CDR3, as DNA: TGTGCCAGCAGCTTGTCCGGGGGGCCCCCAGATACGCAGTATTTT.

This clonotype was recorded many times. This beta chain is an off-target read within a library intended for alpha chains, so its frequency means little. The chain combines TRBV7-3 with TRBJ2-1; 12 bases are a match to TRBD2. The CDR3 has 16 residues. The trim removed 2 bases at V and 15 bases at J, leaving 14 bases unmatched. CDR1 is SGHTA and CDR2 is FQGTGA in the germline V gene. In DNA, the CDR3 is TGTGCCAGCAGCTTAGGTGAAGCTAGCGGGAGGGCCGTTCTGTTCTTC. As protein: CASSLGEASGRAVLFF.

A note on this clonotype: This beta chain came through as a stray read in a library set up for alpha chains, and its size says little. The chain links TRBV5-1 to TRBJ1-1; weak D call: TRBD1 (6 bases). Germline values: CDR1 SGHRS, CDR2 YFSETQ. Trimming shortened V by 0 bases and J by 0 bases, and 12 bases separated the two germline ends. There are 16 residues in the CDR3. The CDR3 sequence: CASSLAGGAMNTEAFF. As DNA, the CDR3 is TGCGCCAGCAGCTTGGCCGGGGGGGCCATGAACACTGAAGCTTTCTTT.

By its share, this clonotype is medium-sized. This beta chain is a stray sequence in a library constructed for alpha chains; its clone size is not meaningful. This sequence joins TRBV27 and TRBJ1-5; D remains unclear. V lost 2 bases to trimming and J lost 4 bases, with 6 bases between them. Germline assignment: CDR1 MNHEY and CDR2 SMNVEV (reference sequence). The CDR3 loop spans 13 amino acids. CDR3 in amino acids: CASSLGWNQPQHF. CDR3 nucleotide sequence: TGTGCCAGCAGTTTAGGCTGGAATCAGCCCCAGCATTTT.

At least ten counts were recorded for this clonotype. The library was prepared for alpha chains; this beta chain is a stray read, so its frequency means little. In DNA form, the CDR3 reads TGCAGTAGGACTAGCGGGAGAGGAGGTGGAGGTGGTGAGCAGTTCTTC. It encodes CSRTSGRGGGGGEQFF. The chain combines TRBV20-1 with TRBJ2-1; 13 positions agree with TRBD2. Germline-derived CDR1 and CDR2 are DFQATT and SNEGSKA (reference sequence). V lost 8 bases, J lost 9 bases, and 16 bases stayed unmatched. This CDR3 has 16 residues.

This clonotype came up many times. Being off target in a library aimed at alpha chains, this beta chain has a size of little meaning. This sequence joins TRBV5-1 and TRBJ2-2; 12 bases line up with TRBD2. After removal of 0 bases from V and 4 bases from J, the junction contained 4 bases not matched to a gene. This CDR3 has 17 amino acids. Germline CDR1 reads SGHRS; CDR2 reads YFSETQ. CDR3 nucleotides: TGCGCCAGCAGCTTGGCGGGACTAGCGGGCCCCACCGGGGAGCTGTTTTTT. This codes for CASSLAGLAGPTGELFF.

This clonotype is labeled as medium-sized. Little can be read into the size of this beta chain, an off-target read in a library designed for alpha chains. The genes are TRBV7-9 and TRBJ2-7; D possibly corresponds to TRBD1 (5 bases). Germline V CDR1 and CDR2: SEHNR, FQNEAQ (reference sequence). Trimming pared 5 bases from V and 2 bases from J, leaving 16 bases between. The CDR3 extends over 15 amino acids. CDR3 residues: CASSASSIGAYEQYF. For the CDR3, the DNA is TGTGCCAGCAGCGCTTCCTCTATAGGGGCCTACGAGCAGTACTTC.

In this sample, this clonotype turned up many times. In a library made to pick up alpha chains, this beta chain is a stray read with a size that means little. The J gene is TRBJ1-1, the V gene TRBV4-2; D is undetermined. This CDR3 is built from 13 residues. V was pared by 3 bases and J by 2 bases, with 7 bases between. Germline-derived CDR1 and CDR2 are LGHNA and YNFKEQ. In DNA form, the CDR3 reads TGTGCCAGCAGCCAGGACGGCAACACTGAAGCTTTCTTT. The encoded protein is CASSQDGNTEAFF.

As concerns this clonotype: Since it is a stray read in a library aimed at alpha chains, this beta chain has a size that is not meaningful. CDR3 coding DNA: TGTGCCAGTAGTATTTTCGGACCCGACTATGGCTACACCTTC. This codes for CASSIFGPDYGYTF. V usage is TRBV19 and J usage is TRBJ1-2, with unresolved D. This CDR3 spans 14 amino acids. Germline CDR1 is LNHDA and CDR2 is SQIVND (reference sequence). V was trimmed by 3 bases and J by 3 bases, leaving 11 bases between them.

A remark on this clonotype: The library was designed around alpha chains, so this beta chain is a stray read whose abundance carries little weight. The V gene is TRBV10-1, the J gene TRBJ2-3; a possible D gene is TRBD2 (5 bases). V lost 2 bases to trimming and J lost 10 bases, with 19 bases between them. The CDR3 totals 15 residues. CDR1 and CDR2 (germline): WNHNN, SYGVQD (reference sequence). CDR3 in DNA: TGCGCCAGCAGTGAGCCCCTCGCCGCAGCGGTATCGCAGTATTTT. It is translated as CASSEPLAAAVSQYF.